This T cell receptor beta chain comes out of a study of identical twins. The CDR3 length is 17 residues. Trimming shortened V by 0 bases and J by 0 bases, and 12 bases separated the two germline ends. The germline V gene encodes CDR1 LGHNA and CDR2 YNFKEQ. A universal primer site arose from template switching, and cDNA bore unique molecular identifiers. TCRdb reprocessed the 5' RACE reads with MiXCR, giving one entry per CDR3 protein. The sample yields 1,800,000 or so distinct CDR3 sequences, around 29% seen once. The rearrangement uses TRBV4-2 and TRBJ2-4; D is ambiguous. Sequencing input: cord blood. This TCR came from a newborn girl in good health. CDR3 nucleotide sequence: TGTGCCAGCAGCCAAGATGAGAAAGTCCTAGCCAAAAACATTCAGTACTTC. It codes for CASSQDEKVLAKNIQYF.